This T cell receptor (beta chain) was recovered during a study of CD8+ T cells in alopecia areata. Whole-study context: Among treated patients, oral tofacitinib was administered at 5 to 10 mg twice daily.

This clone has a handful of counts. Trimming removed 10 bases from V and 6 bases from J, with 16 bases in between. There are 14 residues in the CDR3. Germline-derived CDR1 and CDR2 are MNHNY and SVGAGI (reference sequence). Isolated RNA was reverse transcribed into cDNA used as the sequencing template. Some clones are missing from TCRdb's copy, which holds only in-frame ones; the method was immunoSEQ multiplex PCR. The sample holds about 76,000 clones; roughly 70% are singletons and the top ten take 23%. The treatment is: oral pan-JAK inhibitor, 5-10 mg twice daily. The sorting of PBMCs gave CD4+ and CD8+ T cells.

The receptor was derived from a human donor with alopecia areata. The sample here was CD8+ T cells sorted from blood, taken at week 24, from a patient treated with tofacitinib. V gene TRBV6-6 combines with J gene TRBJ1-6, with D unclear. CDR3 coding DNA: TGTGCCACTACTGTGGCGGGCGCTAATTCACCCCTCCACTTT. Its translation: CATTVAGANSPLHF.